A single sample gave rise to the 5 T cell receptor beta chains below, sequenced in a study of tumor-infiltrating lymphocytes in primary liver carcinoma. Taking about 20-31 mg of unsorted bulk tissue, the authors co-extracted RNA and DNA. Constant-region priming of around 490 ng total RNA yielded TCR beta cDNA. Three nested multiplex PCR rounds, a slightly modified ARM-PCR method, built the TCR beta libraries. The two initial PCR rounds, around 11 cycles each, used TRBV1-TRBV30 forward and C-beta reverse primers. One entry per CDR3 protein, called by TCRdb with MiXCR from the multiplex PCR reads. The sample consists of over 100,000 distinct CDR3 sequences, under 70% of them appearing once. Sequenced sample: tumor-adjacent normal liver tissue. Receptor source: a woman aged 55-75 years with primary liver carcinoma and hepatitis B virus infection.

About this clonotype itself: The CDR3 does not close with the conserved phenylalanine or tryptophan, likely indicating a read error. The chain links TRBV11-2 to TRBJ2-1, with a tentative D call TRBD1 (6 bases). The V end was cut by 6 bases, the J end by 5 bases, with 17 bases between. This CDR3 comprises 15 residues. CDR1 is SGHAT and CDR2 is FQNNGV in the germline V gene. CDR3 loop: CASSFGRGSHNEQFL. The CDR3 bases are TGTGCCAGCAGTTTTGGCAGGGGATCCCACAATGAGCAGTTCTTG.

Concerning this clonotype itself: Its ends do not fully match the called genes, so a read error is possible. V usage is TRBV2 and J usage is TRBJ1-4; no clear D gene. The CDR3 covers 14 residues. Germline V CDR1 and CDR2: SNHLY, FYNNEI. The CDR3 region is CASSDTATNEKLFF. In DNA, the CDR3 is TGTGCTAGCAGCGATACAGCAACTAATGAAAAACTGTTTTTT.

This clonotype was seen a handful of times. The gene calls are TRBV25-1 and TRBJ1-1; weak D call: TRBD1 (5 bases). Germline lookup yields CDR1 MGHDK and CDR2 SYGVNS. Trimming took 1 base from V and 6 from J, leaving 12 bases between them. This CDR3 has 14 residues. CDR3 protein: CASSEWGVVAEAFF. CDR3 nucleotide sequence: TGTGCCAGCAGTGAATGGGGGGTCGTCGCTGAAGCTTTCTTT.

This clonotype was detected a few times. This could be a read error, since a much larger clone is one nucleotide away. The chain is built from TRBV6-6 and TRBJ1-5; D ambiguous. The V gene's germline CDR1 is MNHNY and CDR2 SVGAGI (reference sequence). This CDR3 is 14 amino acids long. The germline V and J ends were trimmed by 6 bases and 2 bases, with 11 bases remaining between them. CDR3 nucleotides: TGTGCCAGCAGGGAGTCCAGAGGCAATCAGCCCCAGCATTTT. Translation: CASRESRGNQPQHF.

In regard to this clonotype: In this CDR3 the conserved last residue, phenylalanine or tryptophan, is missing, so a read error is likely. No DNA is shown, since the ends of the CDR3 on it are uncertain; the CDR3 is the one TCRdb lists. The V and J genes are TRBV29-1 and TRBJ2-3; TRBD2, the table's D call, was not compared with the DNA. The CDR3 adds up to 11 amino acids, both ends counted. Germline V gives CDR1 SQVTM, CDR2 ANQGSEA. The CDR3 spells CSAPVGDTQFL.